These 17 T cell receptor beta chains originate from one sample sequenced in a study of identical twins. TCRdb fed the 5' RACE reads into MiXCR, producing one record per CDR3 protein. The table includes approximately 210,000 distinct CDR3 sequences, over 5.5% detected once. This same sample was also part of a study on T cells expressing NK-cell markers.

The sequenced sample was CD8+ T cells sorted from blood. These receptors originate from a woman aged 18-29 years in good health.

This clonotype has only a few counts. The CDR3 bases are TGTGCCAGCAGCTTATTGTCAGGGGCCTACGAGCAGTACTTC. Protein: CASSLLSGAYEQYF. V is TRBV7-8 and J is TRBJ2-7; possible D gene TRBD1, 6 bases. This CDR3 has 14 amino acids. V was trimmed by 2 bases and J by 2 bases, leaving 10 bases between them. Germline CDR1 reads SGHVS; CDR2 reads FQNEAQ.

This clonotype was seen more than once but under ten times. The CDR3: CSARERDSYIYEQYF. DNA for the CDR3: TGCAGTGCTAGAGAACGGGACAGCTATATCTACGAGCAGTACTTC. J is TRBJ2-7 and V is TRBV20-1; TRBD1 agrees at 7 bases. Trimming at V came to 0 bases and at J to 3 bases, leaving 8 bases not matched to a gene. Germline CDR1 and CDR2: DFQATT and SNEGSKA (reference sequence). The CDR3 totals 15 residues.

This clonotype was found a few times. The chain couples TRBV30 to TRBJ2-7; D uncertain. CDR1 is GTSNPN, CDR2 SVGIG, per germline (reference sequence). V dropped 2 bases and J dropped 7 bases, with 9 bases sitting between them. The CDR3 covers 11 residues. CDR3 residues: CAWSPKQEQYF. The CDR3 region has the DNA TGTGCCTGGAGTCCCAAGCAGGAGCAGTACTTC.

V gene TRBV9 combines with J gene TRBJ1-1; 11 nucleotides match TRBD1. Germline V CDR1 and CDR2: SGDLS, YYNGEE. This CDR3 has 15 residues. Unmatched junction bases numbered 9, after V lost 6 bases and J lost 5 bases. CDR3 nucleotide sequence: TGTGCCAGCAACACAGGACAGGGGGCTTGGACTGAAGCTTTCTTT. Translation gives CASNTGQGAWTEAFF.

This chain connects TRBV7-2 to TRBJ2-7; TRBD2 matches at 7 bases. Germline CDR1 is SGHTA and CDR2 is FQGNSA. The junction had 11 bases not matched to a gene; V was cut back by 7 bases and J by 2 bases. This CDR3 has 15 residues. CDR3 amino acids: CASTPLGGSTYEQYF. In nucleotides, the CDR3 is TGTGCCAGCACCCCCCTGGGGGGGAGCACCTACGAGCAGTACTTC.

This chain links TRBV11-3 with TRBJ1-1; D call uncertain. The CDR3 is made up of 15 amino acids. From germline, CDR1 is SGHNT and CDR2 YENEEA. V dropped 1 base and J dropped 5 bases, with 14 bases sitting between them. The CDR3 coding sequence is TGTGCCAGCAGCTTAGGGATCCGGTCCCGGACTGAAGCTTTCTTT. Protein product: CASSLGIRSRTEAFF.

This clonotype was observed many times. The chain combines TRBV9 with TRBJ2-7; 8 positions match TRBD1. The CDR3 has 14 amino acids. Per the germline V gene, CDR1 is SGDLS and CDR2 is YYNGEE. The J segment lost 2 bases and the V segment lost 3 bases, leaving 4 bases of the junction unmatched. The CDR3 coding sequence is TGTGCCAGCAGCGAGACAGGGGCCACCTACGAGCAGTACTTC. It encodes CASSETGATYEQYF. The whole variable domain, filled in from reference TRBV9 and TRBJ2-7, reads DSGVTQTPKHLITATGQRVTLRCSPRSGDLSVYWYQQSLDQGLQFLIQYYNGEERAKGNILERFSAQQFPDLHSELNLSSLELGDSALYFCASSETGATYEQYFGPGTRLTVT.

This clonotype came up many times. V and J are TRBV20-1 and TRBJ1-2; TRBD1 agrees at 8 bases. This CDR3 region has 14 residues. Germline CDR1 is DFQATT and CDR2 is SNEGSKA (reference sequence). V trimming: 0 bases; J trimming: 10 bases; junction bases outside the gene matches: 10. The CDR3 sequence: CSARDNWTGLSYTF. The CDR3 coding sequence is TGCAGTGCTAGAGACAATTGGACAGGGCTCTCCTACACCTTC.

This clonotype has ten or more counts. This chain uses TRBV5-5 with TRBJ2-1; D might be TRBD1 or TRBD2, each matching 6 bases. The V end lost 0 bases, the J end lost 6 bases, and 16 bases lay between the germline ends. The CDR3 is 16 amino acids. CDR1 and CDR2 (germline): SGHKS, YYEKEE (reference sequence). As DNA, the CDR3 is TGTGCCAGCAGCTTGGTCACAGGGAGGATGTTCAATGAGCAGTTCTTC. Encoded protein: CASSLVTGRMFNEQFF.

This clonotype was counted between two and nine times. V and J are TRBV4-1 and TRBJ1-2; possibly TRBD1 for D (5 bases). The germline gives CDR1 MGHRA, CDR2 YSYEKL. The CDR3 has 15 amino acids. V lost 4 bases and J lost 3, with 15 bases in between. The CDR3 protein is CASSPPGGDYYGYTF. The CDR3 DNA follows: TGCGCCAGCAGCCCCCCCGGGGGGGACTACTATGGCTACACCTTC.

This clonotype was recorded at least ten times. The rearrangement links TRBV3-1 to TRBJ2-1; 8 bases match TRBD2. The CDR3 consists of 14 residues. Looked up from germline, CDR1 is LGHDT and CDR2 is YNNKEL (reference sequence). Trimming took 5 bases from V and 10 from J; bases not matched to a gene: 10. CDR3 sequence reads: CASSARTSIREQFF. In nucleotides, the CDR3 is TGTGCCAGCAGCGCCCGGACTAGCATACGGGAGCAGTTCTTC.

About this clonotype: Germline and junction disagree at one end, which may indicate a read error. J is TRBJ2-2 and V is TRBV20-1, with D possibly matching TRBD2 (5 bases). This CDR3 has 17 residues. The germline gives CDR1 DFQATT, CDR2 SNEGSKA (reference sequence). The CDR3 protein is CSARDRRTDSNTGELFF. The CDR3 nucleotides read TGCAGTGCTCGAGATAGGCGGACGGACTCGAACACCGGGGAGCTGTTTTTT.

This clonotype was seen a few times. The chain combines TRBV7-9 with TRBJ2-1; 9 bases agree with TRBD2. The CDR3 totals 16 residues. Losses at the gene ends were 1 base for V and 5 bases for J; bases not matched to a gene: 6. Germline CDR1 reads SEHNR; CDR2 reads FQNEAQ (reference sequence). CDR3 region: CASSLDWSSGDNEQFF. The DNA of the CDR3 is TGTGCCAGCAGCTTAGATTGGTCTAGCGGGGACAATGAGCAGTTCTTC.

The CDR3 loop reads CAISADGEAFF. DNA of the CDR3: TGTGCCATCAGTGCAGACGGTGAAGCTTTCTTT. This sequence joins TRBV10-3 and TRBJ1-1; D is unclear. The CDR3 totals 11 residues. CDR1 and CDR2 (germline): ENHRY, SYGVKD. The V end was cut by 4 bases, the J end by 7 bases, with 7 bases between.

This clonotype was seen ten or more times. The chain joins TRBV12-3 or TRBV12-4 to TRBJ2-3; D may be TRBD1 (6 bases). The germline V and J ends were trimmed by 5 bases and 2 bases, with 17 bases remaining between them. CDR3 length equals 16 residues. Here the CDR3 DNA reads TGTGCCAGCAGTCCACAGGGTCCCCCGTACACAGATACGCAGTATTTT. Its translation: CASSPQGPPYTDTQYF.

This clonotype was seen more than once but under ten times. The CDR3 region is CSAPRLAGTSYEQYF. The CDR3 nucleotides read TGCAGTGCTCCTCGACTAGCGGGGACCTCCTACGAGCAGTACTTC. The genes are TRBV20-1 and TRBJ2-7, with 11 bases fitting TRBD2. The CDR3 loop spans 15 amino acids. Trimming took 5 bases from V and 0 from J; bases not matched to a gene: 6. Germline-derived CDR1 and CDR2 are DFQATT and SNEGSKA (reference sequence).

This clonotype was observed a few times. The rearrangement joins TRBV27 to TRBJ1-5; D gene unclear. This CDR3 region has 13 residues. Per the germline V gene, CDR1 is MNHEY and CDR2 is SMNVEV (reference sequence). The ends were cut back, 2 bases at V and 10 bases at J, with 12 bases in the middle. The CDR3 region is CASSLLAGDPQHF. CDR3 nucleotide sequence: TGTGCCAGCAGTTTACTGGCCGGTGATCCCCAGCATTTT.